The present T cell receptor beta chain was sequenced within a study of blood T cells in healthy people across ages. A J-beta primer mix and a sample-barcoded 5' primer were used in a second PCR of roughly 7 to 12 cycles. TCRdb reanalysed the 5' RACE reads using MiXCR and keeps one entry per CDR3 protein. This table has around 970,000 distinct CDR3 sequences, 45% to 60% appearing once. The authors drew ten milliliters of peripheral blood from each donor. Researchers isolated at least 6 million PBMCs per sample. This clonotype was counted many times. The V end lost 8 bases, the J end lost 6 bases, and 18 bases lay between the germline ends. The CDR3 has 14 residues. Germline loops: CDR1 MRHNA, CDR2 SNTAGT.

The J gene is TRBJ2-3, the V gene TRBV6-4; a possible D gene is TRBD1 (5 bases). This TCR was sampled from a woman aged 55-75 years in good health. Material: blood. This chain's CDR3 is CASRLDSFEDTQYF. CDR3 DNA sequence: TGTGCCAGCCGACTCGACAGTTTTGAGGATACGCAGTATTTT.